This T cell receptor beta chain was retrieved from a study of blood T cell repertoires in COVID-19. Study processing details: Reference gene primers were amplified, and this amplification served to estimate nucleated cell counts. Data came from immunoSEQ multiplex PCR; TCRdb stores just in-frame clones and leaves some out. D and trimming come from the DNA, and the V and J calls and clone size come from that table. The table lists roughly 130,000 clones, 90% of them singletons. The germline V gene has CDR1 MNHEY and CDR2 SMNVEV (reference sequence). The V gene lost 3 bases and the J gene lost 2 bases, with 14 bases spanning the gap. The CDR3 has 16 amino acids.

The receptor's source is a man in his sixties with COVID-19, enrolled during active disease. The chain links TRBV27 to TRBJ2-1, with D maybe TRBD2 (5 bases). Sequencing was done on a sample of peripheral blood. The CDR3, as DNA: TGTGCCAGCAGTTTTGATTCGGCTAGCCCCTACAATGAGCAGTTCTTC. Translation gives CASSFDSASPYNEQFF.